This TCR beta chain was identified in a study of molecular identifiers for immune sequencing clone quantification (dated by TCRdb to the late 2010s). At the level of the whole study: For a replicate experiment, RNA from roughly 18,000 or 92,000 naive CD8 T cells was divided into five aliquots, and four of the five aliquots were sequenced. This methods study benchmarked molecular-identifier clustering-based TCR repertoire sequencing (MIDCIRS) and TCR RNA copy counting, using CD8 T cells to do so.

Broader findings and caveats from the paper: Modeling indicated approximately 3 TCR RNA copies recovered per cell, compared with about ten by digital PCR, which implies a capture efficiency of about 27%. The naive libraries included spiked-in Jurkat TCR RNA (roughly 9 copies' worth), and this RNA is not part of the donor repertoire. In CMV-specific effector cells, over 98% of molecules were held by clones above 20 RNA copies, whereas under 1% of molecules were held by such clones in naive cells. Without barcode sub-clustering, chimeric consensus sequences inflated TCR diversity; chimeras reached as high as 47%. Spiked-in Jurkat TCR RNA equal to a single cell's worth was reported to be detectable even within one million naive CD8 T cells. Highly expanded clone sizes could be underestimated if identical TCR molecules share a barcode.

Library preparation used PCR. TCRdb records NextSeq 500 as the sequencer. Bulk TCR libraries were prepared as previously described, using TCR primers listed in Table S5. The Qiagen AllPrep DNA/RNA kit was used to purify total RNA. Reads from multiple sequencing runs of the same library were pooled before analysis. In the original analysis: Reads were retained only if their TCR constant sequence matched exactly, and those retained reads were trimmed to 150 nt and grouped according to their 12-nt molecular barcodes. Reads in each barcode group were sub-clustered using a 15% Levenshtein threshold, and a quality-weighted consensus sequence was built for each RNA molecule. Non-functional sequences were discarded, and so were lower-count sequences lying one edit away from another sequence. Based on fitting two negative binomial distributions, any barcode sub-cluster with under 20% of the maximum read count was discarded. Through fastp at Q25 and MiXCR, TCRdb rebuilt clones from the public reads, retaining in-frame beta chains. Identical CDR3 proteins give one entry, which carries the most common genes and DNA. The V and J calls here are based on TCRdb, not the publication. In all, the sample holds roughly 300,000 distinct CDR3 sequences, and about 23% of those were seen once. Jointly, the top ten make up 0.74% of the sample.

Comments on this clonotype: Its antigen has not been determined. Qualities for individual bases were not recorded, and no much larger clone is one base off.

The CDR3 measures 17 amino acids from cysteine to phenylalanine. Only the CDR3 DNA is retained, 51 bases long and in frame from the first base. CDR1 KGHSH and CDR2 LQKENI are derived from the germline V gene. V ends up 3 bases short and J 1 base short, with an unmatched junction base count of 11. Naive CD8 T cell libraries were made from 20,000 to 1,000,000 sorted cells using 10%, 30% or 50% of purified RNA. Naive CD8 T cells, defined as CD8+CD4-CCR7+CD45RA+, were FACS-sorted into RLT Plus buffer on a BD FACSAria II. To test detection sensitivity, Jurkat RNA equal to ten TCR copies was added to samples of about 18,000-1,100,000 naive CD8 T cells. CD8 T cells were enriched using RosetteSep CD8+ T Cell Enrichment Cocktail and Ficoll-Paque, and the enriched cells then underwent ACK red cell lysis.

The clonotype originates from a human donor in good health. Some libraries in this study had Jurkat cell RNA spiked in. Sequenced sample: naive CD8+ T cells from blood, with Jurkat cell RNA spiked in. According to the study, the label for this sample's cell subset or site signals: FACS-sorted CD8+CD4-CCR7+CD45RA+ naive T cells. The sequence joins TRBV18 to TRBJ2-5, with 7 junctional bases fitting TRBD1. CDR3 loop: CASSPDKRTGSQETQYF. The bases read TGTGCCAGCTCACCCGATAAAAGGACAGGAAGCCAAGAGACCCAGTACTTC.